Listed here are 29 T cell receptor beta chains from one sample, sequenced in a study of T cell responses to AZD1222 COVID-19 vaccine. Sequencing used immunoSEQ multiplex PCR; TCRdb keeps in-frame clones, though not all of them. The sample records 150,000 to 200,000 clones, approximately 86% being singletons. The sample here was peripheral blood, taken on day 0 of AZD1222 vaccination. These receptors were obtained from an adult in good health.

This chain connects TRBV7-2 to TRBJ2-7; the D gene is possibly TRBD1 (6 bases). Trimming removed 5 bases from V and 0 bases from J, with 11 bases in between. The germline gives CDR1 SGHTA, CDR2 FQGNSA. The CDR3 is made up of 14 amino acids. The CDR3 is CASSPDSYSYEQYF. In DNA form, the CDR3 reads TGTGCCAGCAGCCCGGACAGCTACTCCTACGAGCAGTACTTC.

The CDR3 here is CASRGVGQLFF. In DNA, the CDR3 is TGTGCCAGCCGGGGGGTAGGTCAACTGTTTTTT. The genes are TRBV6-5 and TRBJ1-4; TRBD1 might be the D (5 bases). CDR1 and CDR2 (germline): MNHEY, SVGAGI. CDR3 length: 11 amino acids. V shed 8 bases and J shed 12 bases, with 13 bases lying between them.

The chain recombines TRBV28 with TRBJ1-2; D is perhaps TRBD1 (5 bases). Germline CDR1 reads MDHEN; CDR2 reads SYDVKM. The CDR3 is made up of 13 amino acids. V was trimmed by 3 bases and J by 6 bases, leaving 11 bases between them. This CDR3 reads CASSLSVGDGYTF. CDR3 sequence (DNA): TGTGCCAGCAGTTTGAGTGTAGGGGATGGCTACACCTTC.

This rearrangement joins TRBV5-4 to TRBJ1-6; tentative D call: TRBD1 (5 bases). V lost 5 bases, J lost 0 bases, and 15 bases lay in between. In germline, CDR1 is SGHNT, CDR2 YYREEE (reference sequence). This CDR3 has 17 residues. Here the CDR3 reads CASRSNTGSSYNSPLHF. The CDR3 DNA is TGTGCCAGCAGGTCAAATACAGGATCCTCCTATAATTCACCCCTCCACTTT.

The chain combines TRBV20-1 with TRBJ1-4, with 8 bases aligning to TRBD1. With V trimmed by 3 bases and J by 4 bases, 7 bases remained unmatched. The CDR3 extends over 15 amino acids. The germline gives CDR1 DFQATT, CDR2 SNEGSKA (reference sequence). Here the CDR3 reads CSASSGGRNNEKLFF. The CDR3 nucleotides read TGCAGTGCTAGTTCAGGGGGCAGGAATAATGAAAAACTGTTTTTT.

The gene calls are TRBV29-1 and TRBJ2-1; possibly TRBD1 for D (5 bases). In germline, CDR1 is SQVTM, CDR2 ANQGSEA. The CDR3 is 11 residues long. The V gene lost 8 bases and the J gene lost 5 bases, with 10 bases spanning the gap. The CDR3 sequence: CSLRQNNEQFF. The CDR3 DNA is TGCAGCCTAAGACAGAACAATGAGCAGTTCTTC.

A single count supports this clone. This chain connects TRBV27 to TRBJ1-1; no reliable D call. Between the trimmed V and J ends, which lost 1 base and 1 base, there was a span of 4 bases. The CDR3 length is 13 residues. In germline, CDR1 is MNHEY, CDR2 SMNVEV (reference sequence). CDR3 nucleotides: TGTGCCAGCAGTTTATTTGGGAACACTGAAGCTTTCTTT. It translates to CASSLFGNTEAFF.

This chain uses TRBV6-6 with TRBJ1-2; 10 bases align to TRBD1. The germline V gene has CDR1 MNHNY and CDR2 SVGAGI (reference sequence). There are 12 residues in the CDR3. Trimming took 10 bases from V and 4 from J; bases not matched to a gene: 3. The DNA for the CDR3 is TGTGCCACGACAGGGGGCACCTATGGCTACACCTTC. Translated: CATTGGTYGYTF.

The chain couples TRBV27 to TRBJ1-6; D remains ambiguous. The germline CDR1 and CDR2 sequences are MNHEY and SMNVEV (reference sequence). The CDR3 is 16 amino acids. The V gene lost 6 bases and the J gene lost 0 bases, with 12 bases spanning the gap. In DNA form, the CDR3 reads TGTGCCAGCAGAGAAGTAGGGAGCTCCTATAATTCACCCCTCCACTTT. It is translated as CASREVGSSYNSPLHF.

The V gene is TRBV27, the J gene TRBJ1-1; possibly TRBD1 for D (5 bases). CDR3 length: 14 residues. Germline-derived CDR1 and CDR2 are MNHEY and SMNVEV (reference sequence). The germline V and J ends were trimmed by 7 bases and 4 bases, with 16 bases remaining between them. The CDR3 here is CASKVGGAVTEAFF. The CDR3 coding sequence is TGTGCCAGCAAGGTGGGGGGTGCTGTCACTGAAGCTTTCTTT.

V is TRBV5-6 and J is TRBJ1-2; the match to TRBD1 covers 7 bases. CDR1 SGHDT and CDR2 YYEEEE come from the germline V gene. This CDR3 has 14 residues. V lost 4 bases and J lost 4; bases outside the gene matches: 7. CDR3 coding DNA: TGTGCCAGCAGCCCGAAGACAGGGCGCTATGGCTACACCTTC. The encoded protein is CASSPKTGRYGYTF.

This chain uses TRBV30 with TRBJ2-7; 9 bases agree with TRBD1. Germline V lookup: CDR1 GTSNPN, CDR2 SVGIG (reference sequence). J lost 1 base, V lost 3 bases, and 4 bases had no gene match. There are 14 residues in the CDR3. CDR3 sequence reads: CAWRGTGLSYEQYF. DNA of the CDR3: TGTGCCTGGAGGGGGACAGGGCTTTCCTACGAGCAGTACTTC. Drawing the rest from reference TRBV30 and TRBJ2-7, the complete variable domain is SQTIHQWPATLVQPVGSPLSLECTVEGTSNPNLYWYRQAAGRGLQLLFYSVGIGQISSEVPQNLSASRPQDRQFILSSKKLLLSDSGFYLCAWRGTGLSYEQYFGPGTRLTVT.

The CDR3 DNA reads TGTGCCAGCAGCTTAGCGCCGCGAACAACTGAAGCTTTCTTT. Its translation: CASSLAPRTTEAFF. The chain couples TRBV7-8 to TRBJ1-1; D is unresolved. Germline V gene lookup returns CDR1 SGHVS and CDR2 FQNEAQ. CDR3 length: 14 amino acids. V was cut by 0 bases and J by 5 bases, with 10 bases left in between.

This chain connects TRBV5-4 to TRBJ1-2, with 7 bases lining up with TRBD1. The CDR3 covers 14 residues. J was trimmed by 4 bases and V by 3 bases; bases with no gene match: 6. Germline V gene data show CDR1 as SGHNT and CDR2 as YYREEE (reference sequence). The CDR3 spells CASSSATGTYGYTF. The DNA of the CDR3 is TGTGCCAGCAGCTCCGCGACAGGGACCTATGGCTACACCTTC.

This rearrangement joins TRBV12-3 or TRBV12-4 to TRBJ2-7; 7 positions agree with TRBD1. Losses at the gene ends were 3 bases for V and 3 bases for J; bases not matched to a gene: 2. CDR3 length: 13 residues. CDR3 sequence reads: CASSFTGDYEQYF. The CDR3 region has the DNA TGTGCCAGCAGTTTCACAGGGGACTACGAGCAGTACTTC.

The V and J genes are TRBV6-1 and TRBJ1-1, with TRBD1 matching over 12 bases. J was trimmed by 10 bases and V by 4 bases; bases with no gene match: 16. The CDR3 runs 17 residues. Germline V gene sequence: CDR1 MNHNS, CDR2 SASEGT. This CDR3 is CASSGRDRGPGFIGAFF. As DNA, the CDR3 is TGTGCCAGCAGTGGACGGGACAGGGGGCCAGGTTTCATTGGAGCTTTCTTT.

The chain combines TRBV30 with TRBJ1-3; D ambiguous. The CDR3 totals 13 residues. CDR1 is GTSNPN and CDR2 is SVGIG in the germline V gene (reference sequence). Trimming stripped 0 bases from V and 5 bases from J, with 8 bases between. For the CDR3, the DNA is TGTGCCTGGAGTGTACTCCGGAGAAACACCATATATTTT. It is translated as CAWSVLRRNTIYF.

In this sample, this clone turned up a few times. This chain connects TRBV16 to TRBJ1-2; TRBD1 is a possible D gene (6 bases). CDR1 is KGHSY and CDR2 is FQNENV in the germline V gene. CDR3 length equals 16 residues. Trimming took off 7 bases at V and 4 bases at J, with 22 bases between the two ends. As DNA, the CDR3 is TGTGCCAGCAACCTGGGACACGGAGATGCTGCCTATGGCTACACCTTC. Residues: CASNLGHGDAAYGYTF.

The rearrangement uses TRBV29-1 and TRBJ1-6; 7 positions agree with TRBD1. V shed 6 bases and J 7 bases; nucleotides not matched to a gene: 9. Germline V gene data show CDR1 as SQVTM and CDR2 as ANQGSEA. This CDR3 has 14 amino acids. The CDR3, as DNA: TGCAGCGTCAACAGCGGGGGACAGAATTCACCCCTCCACTTT. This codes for CSVNSGGQNSPLHF.

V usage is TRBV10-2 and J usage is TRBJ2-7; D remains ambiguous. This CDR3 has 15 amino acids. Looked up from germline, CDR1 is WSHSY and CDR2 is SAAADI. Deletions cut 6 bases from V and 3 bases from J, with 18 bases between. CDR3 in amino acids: CASRDVYGSNYEQYF. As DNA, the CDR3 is TGCGCCAGCAGGGACGTGTATGGTAGCAACTACGAGCAGTACTTC.

CDR3 sequence: CASSVGGGALYEQYF. DNA of the CDR3: TGTGCCAGCAGCGTAGGTGGGGGGGCCCTCTACGAGCAGTACTTC. This chain uses TRBV9 with TRBJ2-7, with D maybe TRBD2 (7 bases). The V and J ends lost 0 bases and 3 bases respectively, with 13 bases between them. Germline V CDR1 and CDR2: SGDLS, YYNGEE. The CDR3 consists of 15 residues. Together with reference TRBV9 and TRBJ2-7, the CDR3 gives the full variable domain: DSGVTQTPKHLITATGQRVTLRCSPRSGDLSVYWYQQSLDQGLQFLIQYYNGEERAKGNILERFSAQQFPDLHSELNLSSLELGDSALYFCASSVGGGALYEQYFGPGTRLTVT.

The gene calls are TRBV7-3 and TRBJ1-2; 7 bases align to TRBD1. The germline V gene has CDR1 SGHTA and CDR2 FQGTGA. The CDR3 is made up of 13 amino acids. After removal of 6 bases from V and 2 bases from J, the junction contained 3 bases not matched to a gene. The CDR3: CASRPGGNYGYTF. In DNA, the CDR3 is TGTGCCAGCAGACCAGGGGGGAACTATGGCTACACCTTC.

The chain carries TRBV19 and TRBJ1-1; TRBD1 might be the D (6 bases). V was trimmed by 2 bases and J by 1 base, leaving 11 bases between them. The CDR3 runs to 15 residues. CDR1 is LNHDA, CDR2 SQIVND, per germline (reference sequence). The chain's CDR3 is CASSITGQRNTEAFF. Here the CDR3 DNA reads TGTGCCAGTAGTATAACCGGACAGAGGAACACTGAAGCTTTCTTT.

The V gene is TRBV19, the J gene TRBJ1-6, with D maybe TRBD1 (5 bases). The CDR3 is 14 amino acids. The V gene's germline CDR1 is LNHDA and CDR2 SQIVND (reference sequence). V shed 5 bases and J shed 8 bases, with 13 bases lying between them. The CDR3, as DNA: TGTGCCAGTAGTCTCCGGGACGAAGATTCACCCCTCCACTTT. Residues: CASSLRDEDSPLHF.

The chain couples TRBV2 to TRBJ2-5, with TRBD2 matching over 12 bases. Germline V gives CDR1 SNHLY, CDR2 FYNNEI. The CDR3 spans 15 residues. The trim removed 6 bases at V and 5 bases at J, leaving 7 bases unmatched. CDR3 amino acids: CASRAGLAGKETQYF. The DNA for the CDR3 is TGTGCCAGCAGGGCAGGACTAGCGGGGAAGGAGACCCAGTACTTC.

In nucleotides, the CDR3 is TGTGCCAGCAGCCAAGTAAAAAGTTCACCCCTCCACTTT. It specifies CASSQVKSSPLHF. The V call is TRBV3-1 (or the pseudogene TRBV3-2), the J call TRBJ1-6; no clear D gene. Trimming pared 1 base from V and 9 bases from J, leaving 7 bases between. The CDR3 totals 13 residues. The V gene's germline CDR1 is LGHDT and CDR2 YNNKEL (reference sequence).

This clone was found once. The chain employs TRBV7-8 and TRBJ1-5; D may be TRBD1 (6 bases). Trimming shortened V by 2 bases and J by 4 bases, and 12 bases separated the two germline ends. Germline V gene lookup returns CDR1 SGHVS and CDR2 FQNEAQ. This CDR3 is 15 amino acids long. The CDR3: CASSLMGHDNQPQHF. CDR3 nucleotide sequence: TGTGCCAGCAGCTTAATGGGACACGATAATCAGCCCCAGCATTTT.

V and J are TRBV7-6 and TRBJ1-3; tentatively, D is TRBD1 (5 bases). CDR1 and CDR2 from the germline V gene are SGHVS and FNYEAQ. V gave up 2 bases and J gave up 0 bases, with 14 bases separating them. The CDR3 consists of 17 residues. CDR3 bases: TGTGCCAGCAGCTTAATACCCGGGGCAGGCTCTGGAAACACCATATATTTT. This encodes CASSLIPGAGSGNTIYF.

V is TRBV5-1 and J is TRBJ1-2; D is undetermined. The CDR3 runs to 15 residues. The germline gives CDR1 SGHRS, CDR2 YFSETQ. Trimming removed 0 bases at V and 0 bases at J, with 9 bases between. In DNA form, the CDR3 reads TGCGCCAGCAGCTTGGCCGGGGAAGCTAACTATGGCTACACCTTC. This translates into CASSLAGEANYGYTF.